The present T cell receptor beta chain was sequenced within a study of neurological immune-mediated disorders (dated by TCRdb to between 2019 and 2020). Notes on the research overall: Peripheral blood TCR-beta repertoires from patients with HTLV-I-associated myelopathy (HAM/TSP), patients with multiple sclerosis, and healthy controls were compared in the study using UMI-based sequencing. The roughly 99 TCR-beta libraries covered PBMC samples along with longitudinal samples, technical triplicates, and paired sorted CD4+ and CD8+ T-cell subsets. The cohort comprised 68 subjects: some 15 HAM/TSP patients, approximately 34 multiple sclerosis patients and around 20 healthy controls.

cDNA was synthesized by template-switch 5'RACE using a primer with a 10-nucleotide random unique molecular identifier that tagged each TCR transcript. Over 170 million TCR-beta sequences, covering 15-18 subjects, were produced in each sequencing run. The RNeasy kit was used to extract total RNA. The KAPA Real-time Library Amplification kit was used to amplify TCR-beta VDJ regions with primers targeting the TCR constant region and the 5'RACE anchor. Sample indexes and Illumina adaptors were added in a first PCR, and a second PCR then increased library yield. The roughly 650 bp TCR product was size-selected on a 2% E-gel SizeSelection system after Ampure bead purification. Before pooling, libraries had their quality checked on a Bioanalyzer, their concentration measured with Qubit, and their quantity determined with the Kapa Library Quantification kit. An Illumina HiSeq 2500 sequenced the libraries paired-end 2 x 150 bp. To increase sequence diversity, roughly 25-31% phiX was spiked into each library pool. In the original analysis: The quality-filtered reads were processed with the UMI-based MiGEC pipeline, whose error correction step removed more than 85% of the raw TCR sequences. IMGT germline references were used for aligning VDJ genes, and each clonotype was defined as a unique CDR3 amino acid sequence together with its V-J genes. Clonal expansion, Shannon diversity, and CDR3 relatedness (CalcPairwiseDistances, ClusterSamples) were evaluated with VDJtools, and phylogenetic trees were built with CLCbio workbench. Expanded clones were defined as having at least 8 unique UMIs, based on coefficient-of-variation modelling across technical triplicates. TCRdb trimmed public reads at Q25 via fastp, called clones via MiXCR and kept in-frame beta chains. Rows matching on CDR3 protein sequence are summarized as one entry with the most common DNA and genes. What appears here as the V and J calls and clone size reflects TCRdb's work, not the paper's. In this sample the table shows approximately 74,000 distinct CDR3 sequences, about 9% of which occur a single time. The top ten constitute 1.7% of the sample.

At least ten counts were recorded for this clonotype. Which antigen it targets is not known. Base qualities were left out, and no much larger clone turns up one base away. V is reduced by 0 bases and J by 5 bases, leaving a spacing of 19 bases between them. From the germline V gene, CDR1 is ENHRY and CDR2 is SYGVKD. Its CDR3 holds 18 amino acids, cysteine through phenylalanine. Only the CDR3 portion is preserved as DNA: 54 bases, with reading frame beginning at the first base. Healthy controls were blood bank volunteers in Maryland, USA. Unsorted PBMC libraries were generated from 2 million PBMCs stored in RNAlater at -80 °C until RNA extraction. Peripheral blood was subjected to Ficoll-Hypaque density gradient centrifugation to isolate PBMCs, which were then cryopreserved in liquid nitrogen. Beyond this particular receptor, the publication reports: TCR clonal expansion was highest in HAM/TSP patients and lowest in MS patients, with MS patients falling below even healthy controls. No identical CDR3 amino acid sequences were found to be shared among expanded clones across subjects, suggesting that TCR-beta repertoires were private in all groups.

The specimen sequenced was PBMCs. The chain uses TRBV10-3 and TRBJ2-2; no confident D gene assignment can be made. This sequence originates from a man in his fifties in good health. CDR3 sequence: CAISESIPASARTGELFF. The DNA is TGTGCCATCAGTGAGTCGATTCCTGCGTCGGCAAGGACCGGGGAGCTGTTTTTT.